A selection of T cell receptor beta chains follows, all from one sample in a study of blood T cell repertoires in COVID-19. Assay used: immunoSEQ multiplex PCR; TCRdb lists only in-frame clones, some missing. Of 230,000 or so clones in the sample, 88% were seen once. Specimen: PBMCs or T cells enriched from blood (not recorded which). The source of these receptors is a woman aged 50 to 65 with acute COVID-19. The CDR3 runs from the conserved cysteine through the conserved F or W. The D gene is left open where the match is weak. Expanded clones are given a class, and other clones once, few, many or no size at all.

J gene: TRBJ2-1; D gene: TRBD2; V gene: TRBV6-4; clone size: NA; CDR3 protein: CASSDSGASGSTSYNEQFF; CDR3 DNA: TGTGCCAGCAGTGACTCGGGGGCTAGCGGGAGTACTTCCTACAATGAGCAGTTCTTC
J gene: TRBJ2-1; D gene: TRBD2; V gene: TRBV11-2; clone size: NA; CDR3 protein: CASSLVPAGGVNEQFF; CDR3 DNA: TGTGCCAGCAGCTTAGTCCCAGCGGGAGGGGTGAATGAGCAGTTCTTC
J gene: TRBJ2-1; D gene: TRBD2; V gene: TRBV27; clone size: few; CDR3 protein: CASTSGSSYNEQFF; CDR3 DNA: TGTGCCAGTACTAGCGGGAGCTCCTACAATGAGCAGTTCTTC
J gene: TRBJ2-1; D gene: TRBD2; V gene: TRBV27; clone size: NA; CDR3 protein: CASRGLAGGHEQFF; CDR3 DNA: TGTGCCAGCAGGGGTCTAGCGGGAGGGCATGAGCAGTTCTTC
J gene: TRBJ1-2; D gene: NA; V gene: TRBV5-7; clone size: NA; CDR3 protein: CASSFLGAIGYTF; CDR3 DNA: TGTGCCAGCAGCTTCCTGGGGGCGATCGGCTACACCTTC
J gene: TRBJ2-1; D gene: TRBD2; V gene: TRBV7-3; clone size: NA; CDR3 protein: CASSLRLSGTSGSEQFF; CDR3 DNA: TGTGCCAGCAGCTTAAGGTTATCCGGGACTAGCGGGAGTGAGCAGTTCTTC
J gene: TRBJ2-1; D gene: NA; V gene: TRBV11-2; clone size: NA; CDR3 protein: CASSFRTTGHLYNEQFF; CDR3 DNA: TGTGCCAGCAGCTTTCGAACTACGGGACACCTGTACAATGAGCAGTTCTTC
J gene: TRBJ1-5; D gene: TRBD1; V gene: TRBV29-1; clone size: NA; CDR3 protein: CSAIQRTGTNQPQHF; CDR3 DNA: TGCAGCGCCATCCAAAGGACAGGGACCAATCAGCCCCAGCATTTT
J gene: TRBJ1-1; D gene: TRBD1; V gene: TRBV27; clone size: NA; CDR3 protein: CASSLSAGGRSEAFF; CDR3 DNA: TGTGCCAGCAGTTTATCGGCAGGGGGCAGGTCTGAAGCTTTCTTT
J gene: TRBJ2-1; D gene: TRBD2; V gene: TRBV5-8; clone size: NA; CDR3 protein: CASSWSTSGGFSEQFF; CDR3 DNA: TGTGCCAGCAGCTGGTCGACTAGCGGGGGGTTTTCTGAGCAGTTCTTC
J gene: TRBJ2-7; D gene: TRBD2; V gene: TRBV29-1; clone size: NA; CDR3 protein: CSAGTSENYEQYF; CDR3 DNA: TGCAGCGCTGGGACTAGCGAAAACTACGAGCAGTACTTC
J gene: TRBJ1-2; D gene: TRBD1; V gene: TRBV7-9; clone size: NA; CDR3 protein: CASSNRDRDYGYTF; CDR3 DNA: TGTGCCAGCAGCAATAGGGACAGGGACTATGGCTACACCTTC
J gene: TRBJ2-1; D gene: TRBD2; V gene: TRBV6-2/TRBV6-3; clone size: NA; CDR3 protein: CASSKTSGRGNEQFF; CDR3 DNA: TGTGCCAGCAGTAAGACTAGCGGGAGGGGGAATGAGCAGTTCTTC
J gene: TRBJ2-3; D gene: NA; V gene: TRBV4-1; clone size: NA; CDR3 protein: CASSPGFWDTQYF; CDR3 DNA: TGCGCCAGCAGCCCGGGGTTCTGGGATACGCAGTATTTT
J gene: TRBJ1-1; D gene: NA; V gene: TRBV6-6; clone size: NA; CDR3 protein: CASRRDSLNTEAFF; CDR3 DNA: TGTGCCAGCAGGCGGGACTCCCTGAACACTGAAGCTTTCTTT
J gene: TRBJ2-4; D gene: TRBD2; V gene: TRBV4-2; clone size: NA; CDR3 protein: CASSQDDGTSGPIQYF; CDR3 DNA: TGTGCCAGCAGCCAAGATGACGGGACTAGCGGGCCCATTCAGTACTTC
J gene: TRBJ1-5; D gene: NA; V gene: TRBV28; clone size: NA; CDR3 protein: CASSFLQANQPQHF; CDR3 DNA: TGTGCCAGCAGTTTTTTACAGGCTAATCAGCCCCAGCATTTT
J gene: TRBJ2-7; D gene: NA; V gene: TRBV20-1; clone size: NA; CDR3 protein: CSANSHEQYF; CDR3 DNA: TGCAGTGCTAACTCCCACGAGCAGTACTTC
J gene: TRBJ2-5; D gene: TRBD2; V gene: TRBV19; clone size: NA; CDR3 protein: CASSITASGIGETQYF; CDR3 DNA: TGTGCCAGTAGTATTACCGCTAGCGGGATTGGAGAGACCCAGTACTTC
J gene: TRBJ1-2; D gene: NA; V gene: TRBV3-1/TRBV3-2; clone size: NA; CDR3 protein: CASSQERVTNYGYTF; CDR3 DNA: TGTGCCAGCAGCCAAGAACGAGTCACCAACTATGGCTACACCTTC
J gene: TRBJ1-6; D gene: NA; V gene: TRBV23-1; clone size: NA; CDR3 protein: CASSQRPQYRDLYSPLHF; CDR3 DNA: TGCGCCAGCAGTCAACGGCCCCAATACAGGGACCTTTATTCACCCCTCCACTTT
J gene: TRBJ2-2; D gene: NA; V gene: TRBV6-5; clone size: many; CDR3 protein: CASSYSHYTGELFF; CDR3 DNA: TGTGCCAGCAGTTACTCCCACTACACCGGGGAGCTGTTTTTT
J gene: TRBJ1-3; D gene: NA; V gene: TRBV7-2; clone size: NA; CDR3 protein: CASSLGRGGNTIYF; CDR3 DNA: TGTGCCAGCAGCTTAGGCAGGGGCGGAAACACCATATATTTT
J gene: TRBJ1-2; D gene: TRBD1; V gene: TRBV28; clone size: NA; CDR3 protein: CASSPNRGLYGYTF; CDR3 DNA: TGTGCCAGCAGTCCTAACAGGGGACTCTATGGCTACACCTTC
J gene: TRBJ2-3; D gene: NA; V gene: TRBV3-1/TRBV3-2; clone size: NA; CDR3 protein: CASSQADTQYF; CDR3 DNA: TGTGCCAGCAGCCAAGCGGATACGCAGTATTTT
J gene: TRBJ2-3; D gene: NA; V gene: TRBV7-9; clone size: many; CDR3 protein: CASTLGGTSTDTQYF; CDR3 DNA: TGTGCCAGCACTCTCGGCGGGACTAGCACAGATACGCAGTATTTT
J gene: TRBJ2-2; D gene: TRBD1; V gene: TRBV6-2/TRBV6-3; clone size: NA; CDR3 protein: CASSPFGTGETGELFF; CDR3 DNA: TGTGCCAGCAGTCCCTTCGGGACAGGGGAAACCGGGGAGCTGTTTTTT
J gene: TRBJ2-1; D gene: NA; V gene: TRBV15; clone size: NA; CDR3 protein: CATSPGVGDNEQFF; CDR3 DNA: TGTGCCACCAGCCCAGGGGTTGGGGACAATGAGCAGTTCTTC
J gene: TRBJ2-7; D gene: NA; V gene: TRBV6-6; clone size: NA; CDR3 protein: CASRVSYEQYF; CDR3 DNA: TGTGCCAGCAGGGTTAGCTACGAGCAGTACTTC
J gene: TRBJ2-1; D gene: NA; V gene: TRBV5-1; clone size: NA; CDR3 protein: CASSLAQGLSSYNEQFF; CDR3 DNA: TGCGCCAGCAGCTTGGCACAGGGTCTTAGCTCCTACAATGAGCAGTTCTTC
J gene: TRBJ2-1; D gene: NA; V gene: TRBV19; clone size: NA; CDR3 protein: CASSIDIGGAYNEQFF; CDR3 DNA: TGTGCCAGTAGTATAGATATTGGGGGCGCCTACAATGAGCAGTTCTTC
J gene: TRBJ2-1; D gene: NA; V gene: TRBV6-6; clone size: once; CDR3 protein: CASSYVGSSNEQFF; CDR3 DNA: TGTGCCAGCAGTTACGTCGGGAGTTCGAATGAGCAGTTCTTC
J gene: TRBJ2-5; D gene: NA; V gene: TRBV12-5; clone size: NA; CDR3 protein: CASGLGAGTQETQYF; CDR3 DNA: TGTGCTAGTGGTTTGGGGGCAGGGACACAAGAGACCCAGTACTTC
J gene: TRBJ1-1; D gene: NA; V gene: TRBV29-1; clone size: NA; CDR3 protein: CSVLSGSAEAFF; CDR3 DNA: TGCAGCGTCCTTTCGGGGTCGGCTGAAGCTTTCTTT
J gene: TRBJ1-2; D gene: TRBD1; V gene: TRBV18; clone size: NA; CDR3 protein: CASSQDRDSYGYTF; CDR3 DNA: TGTGCCAGCTCCCAGGACAGGGACTCGTATGGCTACACCTTC
J gene: TRBJ2-4; D gene: TRBD2; V gene: TRBV18; clone size: NA; CDR3 protein: CASSPPPSGTKLAKNIQYF; CDR3 DNA: TGTGCCAGCTCACCACCCCCTAGCGGGACGAAGCTAGCCAAAAACATTCAGTACTTC
J gene: TRBJ2-3; D gene: NA; V gene: TRBV28; clone size: NA; CDR3 protein: CASHSGVDTQYF; CDR3 DNA: TGTGCCAGCCACTCTGGTGTAGATACGCAGTATTTT
J gene: TRBJ1-4; D gene: TRBD1; V gene: TRBV4-2; clone size: NA; CDR3 protein: CASSQVGARGYEKLFF; CDR3 DNA: TGTGCCAGCAGCCAAGTGGGGGCCAGGGGGTACGAAAAACTGTTTTTT
J gene: TRBJ2-1; D gene: NA; V gene: TRBV19; clone size: NA; CDR3 protein: CASSTMRNNEQFF; CDR3 DNA: TGTGCCAGTAGTACGATGAGAAACAATGAGCAGTTCTTC
J gene: TRBJ1-6; D gene: NA; V gene: TRBV5-1; clone size: NA; CDR3 protein: CASSSTGSSYNSPLHF; CDR3 DNA: TGCGCCAGCAGCTCCACAGGGAGCTCCTATAATTCACCCCTCCACTTT
J gene: TRBJ2-3; D gene: TRBD2; V gene: TRBV19; clone size: NA; CDR3 protein: CASSIGHRGRASTDTQYF; CDR3 DNA: TGTGCCAGTAGTATAGGCCATCGCGGGAGGGCGAGCACAGATACGCAGTATTTT
J gene: TRBJ1-3; D gene: NA; V gene: TRBV6-5; clone size: NA; CDR3 protein: CASGRSGNTIYF; CDR3 DNA: TGTGCCAGCGGGAGAAGTGGAAACACCATATATTTT
J gene: TRBJ2-1; D gene: NA; V gene: TRBV29-1; clone size: NA; CDR3 protein: CSPGRTVGNEQFF; CDR3 DNA: TGCAGCCCAGGTCGGACAGTCGGCAATGAGCAGTTCTTC
J gene: TRBJ1-1; D gene: NA; V gene: TRBV19; clone size: NA; CDR3 protein: CASSGTVDTEAFF; CDR3 DNA: TGTGCCAGTAGTGGGACTGTTGACACTGAAGCTTTCTTT
J gene: TRBJ2-7; D gene: NA; V gene: TRBV7-6; clone size: NA; CDR3 protein: CASSPDSIGNEQYF; CDR3 DNA: TGTGCCAGCAGCCCCGACAGTATAGGAAACGAGCAGTACTTC
J gene: TRBJ1-1; D gene: NA; V gene: TRBV27; clone size: NA; CDR3 protein: CASSLLGRGENTEAFF; CDR3 DNA: TGTGCCAGCAGTTTACTGGGCAGGGGAGAGAACACTGAAGCTTTCTTT
J gene: TRBJ2-7; D gene: TRBD2; V gene: TRBV5-1; clone size: NA; CDR3 protein: CASSSGTIVYEQYF; CDR3 DNA: TGCGCCAGCAGCTCCGGGACTATTGTTTACGAGCAGTACTTC
J gene: TRBJ2-3; D gene: NA; V gene: TRBV5-1; clone size: once; CDR3 protein: CASSLIGVGTDTQYF; CDR3 DNA: TGCGCCAGCAGCTTGATAGGGGTGGGCACAGATACGCAGTATTTT
J gene: TRBJ2-7; D gene: NA; V gene: TRBV27; clone size: NA; CDR3 protein: CASSLVGASYEQYF; CDR3 DNA: TGTGCCAGCAGTTTGGTGGGGGCCTCCTACGAGCAGTACTTC
J gene: TRBJ2-7; D gene: NA; V gene: TRBV28; clone size: NA; CDR3 protein: CASSFVGARGEQYF; CDR3 DNA: TGTGCCAGCAGTTTCGTGGGGGCCCGAGGGGAGCAGTACTTC
J gene: TRBJ2-1; D gene: TRBD2; V gene: TRBV11-2; clone size: once; CDR3 protein: CASSPPAGLSYNEQFF; CDR3 DNA: TGTGCCAGCAGCCCCCCGGCGGGACTATCCTACAATGAGCAGTTCTTC
J gene: TRBJ1-5; D gene: NA; V gene: TRBV4-2; clone size: NA; CDR3 protein: CASSQGQSNQPQHF; CDR3 DNA: TGTGCCAGCAGCCAAGGACAGAGCAATCAGCCCCAGCATTTT
J gene: TRBJ2-2; D gene: NA; V gene: TRBV18; clone size: NA; CDR3 protein: CASSPPAAGELFF; CDR3 DNA: TGTGCCAGCTCACCACCGGCTGCCGGGGAGCTGTTTTTT